This T cell receptor (beta chain) was sequenced for a study of blood T cell repertoires in COVID-19. CDR3 length: 16 residues. V lost 5 bases and J lost 1, with 15 bases in between. Germline assignment: CDR1 SGHTA and CDR2 FQGNSA. Produced via immunoSEQ multiplex PCR; TCRdb's table is partial and in-frame only. The repertoire holds 65,000 to 95,000 clones, with about four fifths as singletons. The rearrangement uses TRBV7-2 and TRBJ1-5; TRBD1 might be the D (5 bases). Sequencing used peripheral blood. This TCR derives from a human donor in a cohort sampled during active COVID-19. The DNA for the CDR3 is TGTGCCAGCAGCCCCTGGGGCGGGGAGAGCAATCAGCCCCAGCATTTT. Amino acids: CASSPWGGESNQPQHF.